The 9 T cell receptor beta chains below come from one sample, sequenced in a study of blood T cell repertoires in COVID-19. Assay: immunoSEQ multiplex PCR; the TCRdb copy retains only in-frame clones and omits some. Of 500,000 to 600,000 clones detected, approximately 88% appear once; the ten largest clones hold 7.8%. Source material: peripheral blood. The receptors shown here come from a woman in her forties or fifties with COVID-19, enrolled during active disease.

V is TRBV6-5 and J is TRBJ1-1; D is undetermined. The CDR3 length is 14 residues. V lost 2 bases, J lost 5 bases, and 12 bases lay in between. In germline, CDR1 is MNHEY, CDR2 SVGAGI. CDR3 bases: TGTGCCAGCAGTTACCTCCCAACGGGGACTGAAGCTTTCTTT. Protein: CASSYLPTGTEAFF.

The gene calls are TRBV5-1 and TRBJ2-2; 11 nucleotides match TRBD2. Per germline, CDR1 SGHRS and CDR2 YFSETQ. This CDR3 region has 16 residues. After removal of 4 bases from V and 6 bases from J, the junction contained 8 bases not matched to a gene. The CDR3 DNA follows: TGCGCCAGCAGCCCAGGTAGCGGGGGGGCGCCCGGGGAGCTGTTTTTT. This sequence encodes CASSPGSGGAPGELFF.

This sequence joins TRBV2 and TRBJ1-2; 7 bases agree with TRBD1. The CDR3 is 13 residues long. Per the germline V gene, CDR1 is SNHLY and CDR2 is FYNNEI. V shed 7 bases and J 5 bases; nucleotides not matched to a gene: 7. CDR3 DNA: TGTGCCAGCATGGCAGGGGGGCGTTATGGCTACACCTTC. It encodes CASMAGGRYGYTF.

The chain links TRBV3-1 (or the pseudogene TRBV3-2) to TRBJ1-2, with 12 bases aligning to TRBD1. The V and J ends lost 1 base and 8 bases, in that order; junction bases with no gene match: 5. Per germline, CDR1 LGHDT and CDR2 YNNKEL (reference sequence). The CDR3 runs to 15 residues. The CDR3 bases are TGTGCCAGCAGCCAAGCGGGACAGGGGGCGAGGGGCTACACCTTC. The encoded protein is CASSQAGQGARGYTF.

V and J are TRBV3-1 (or the pseudogene TRBV3-2) and TRBJ2-3; maybe TRBD1 (5 bases). CDR3 length: 15 residues. The germline CDR1 and CDR2 sequences are LGHDT and YNNKEL (reference sequence). The ends were cut back, 1 base at V and 5 bases at J, with 13 bases in the middle. The CDR3 spells CASSQVLGRLDTQYF. The CDR3 DNA is TGTGCCAGCAGCCAAGTGCTGGGGCGTCTAGATACGCAGTATTTT.

The chain has TRBV28 and TRBJ1-5; 7 bases align to TRBD1. The CDR3 covers 16 residues. CDR1 and CDR2 (germline): MDHEN, SYDVKM. J lost 3 bases, V lost 3 bases, and 8 bases had no gene match. The CDR3 nucleotides are TGTGCCAGCAGTTTCCCGACAGGGTATACCAATCAGCCCCAGCATTTT. Its protein product is CASSFPTGYTNQPQHF. The variable domain in full, completed from reference TRBV28 and TRBJ1-5, reads DVKVTQSSRYLVKRTGEKVFLECVQDMDHENMFWYRQDPGLGLRLIYFSYDVKMKEKGDIPEGYSVSREKKERFSLILESASTNQTSMYLCASSFPTGYTNQPQHFGDGTRLSIL.

In regard to this clone: One end of the junction varies from germline; a read error may be responsible. The chain recombines TRBV24-1 with TRBJ1-3; possible D gene TRBD1, 5 bases. The CDR3 is made up of 11 amino acids. Germline V gene sequence: CDR1 KGHDR, CDR2 SFDVKD. CDR3 region: CATSGVAGLHF. The CDR3 nucleotides read TGTGCCACCAGTGGCGTTGCGGGACTACACTTT.

This clone was seen just once. V is TRBV11-2 and J is TRBJ2-7; possibly TRBD2 for D (6 bases). CDR3 length equals 13 residues. The ends were cut back, 3 bases at V and 3 bases at J, with 9 bases in the middle. CDR1 and CDR2 from the germline V gene are SGHAT and FQNNGV. CDR3 nucleotides: TGTGCCAGCAGCTTTTCGGGACTCTACGAGCAGTACTTC. Translating it yields CASSFSGLYEQYF.

The rearrangement joins TRBV10-1 to TRBJ1-6; D call uncertain. V lost 4 bases and J 8 bases, leaving 9 bases between the germline ends. CDR1 is WNHNN and CDR2 is SYGVQD in the germline V gene (reference sequence). This CDR3 comprises 13 residues. The CDR3 is CASSARPDSPLHF. The CDR3 DNA reads as TGCGCCAGCAGTGCTAGGCCCGATTCACCCCTCCACTTT.